The following is a T cell receptor (beta chain) sequence with its context. Its antigen remains unidentified. The sample comes from a study of T cell responses to AZD1222 COVID-19 vaccine. Overall study results and limits: Regions 160-218 and 743-854 dominated among vaccine-associated CD4 TCRs spanning spike. Reports indicate that nearly half of spike-specific TCRs are directed at unmutated variant regions.

TCRdb's table, derived via immunoSEQ multiplex PCR, lists solely in-frame clones and lacks some. The table has roughly 140,000 clones, 80% to 95% seen once. The CDR3 is 14 amino acids. Germline values: CDR1 MGHDK, CDR2 SYGVNS. Trimming cost V 3 bases and J 2 bases; bases outside gene matches: 3. Sequenced material: peripheral blood, taken 28 days after the second AZD1222 dose. The receptor comes from an adult who received the AZD1222 COVID-19 vaccine. This rearrangement joins TRBV25-1 to TRBJ2-7; the match to TRBD1 covers 8 bases. DNA of the CDR3: TGTGCCAGCAGTGAGCCGGGACAGGCCTACGAGCAGTACTTC. This sequence encodes CASSEPGQAYEQYF.